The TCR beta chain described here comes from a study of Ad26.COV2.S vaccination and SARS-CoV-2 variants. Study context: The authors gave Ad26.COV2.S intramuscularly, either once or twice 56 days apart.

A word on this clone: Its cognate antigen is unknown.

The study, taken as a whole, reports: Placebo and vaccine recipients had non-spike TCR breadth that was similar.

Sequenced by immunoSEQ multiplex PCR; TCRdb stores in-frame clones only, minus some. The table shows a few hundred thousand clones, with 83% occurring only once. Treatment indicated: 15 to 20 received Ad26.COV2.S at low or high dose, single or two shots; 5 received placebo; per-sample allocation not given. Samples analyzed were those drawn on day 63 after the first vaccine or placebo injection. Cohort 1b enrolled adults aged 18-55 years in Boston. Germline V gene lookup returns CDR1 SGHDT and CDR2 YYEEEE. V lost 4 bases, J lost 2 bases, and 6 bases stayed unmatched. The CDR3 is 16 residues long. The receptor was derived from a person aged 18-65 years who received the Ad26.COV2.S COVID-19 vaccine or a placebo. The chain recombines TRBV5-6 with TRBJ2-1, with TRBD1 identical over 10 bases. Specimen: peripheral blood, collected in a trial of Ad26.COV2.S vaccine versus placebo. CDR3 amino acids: CASSQAGTGAYNEQFF. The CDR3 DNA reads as TGTGCCAGCAGCCAGGCCGGGACAGGGGCCTACAATGAGCAGTTCTTC.